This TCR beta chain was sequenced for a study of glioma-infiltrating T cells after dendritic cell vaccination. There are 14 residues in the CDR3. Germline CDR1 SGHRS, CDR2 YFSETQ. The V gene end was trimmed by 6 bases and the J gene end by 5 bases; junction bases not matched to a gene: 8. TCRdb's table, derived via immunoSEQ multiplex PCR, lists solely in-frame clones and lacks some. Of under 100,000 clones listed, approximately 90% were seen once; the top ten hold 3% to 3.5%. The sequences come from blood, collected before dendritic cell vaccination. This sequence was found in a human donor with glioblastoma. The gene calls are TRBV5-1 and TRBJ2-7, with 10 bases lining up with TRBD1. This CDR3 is CASTSGTGADEQYF. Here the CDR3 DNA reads TGCGCCAGCACTTCCGGGACAGGGGCGGACGAGCAGTACTTC.